This TCR beta chain is drawn from a study of T cell responses to AZD1222 COVID-19 vaccine. Broader study findings: Most donors were white British, females outnumbered males, and clonal diversity was possibly underestimated.

Here immunoSEQ multiplex PCR was the method, and the copy in TCRdb shows in-frame clones only, minus some. The table has about 100,000 clones, approximately 87% seen once. The CDR3 sequence is 17 residues long. CDR1 and CDR2 (germline): PRHDT, FYEKMQ (reference sequence). V was shortened by 5 bases and J by 1 base, with 19 bases between the two germline ends. In regard to this clone: The antigen remains undetermined.

The TCR sequence derives from an adult in good health. J is TRBJ2-3 and V is TRBV13, with D possibly TRBD1 on 7 matching bases. The starting material was peripheral blood, obtained on day 0 of MenACWY control vaccination. The DNA for the CDR3 is TGTGCCAGCAGCCCACCTTCAGGGGGGAAGGGCACAGATACGCAGTATTTT. It translates to CASSPPSGGKGTDTQYF.